One T cell receptor beta chain is described in this entry. The target antigen is unknown. This record comes from a study of shared clonotypes between healthy human individuals. Study results and limitations: Larger richness was generally estimated for naive than memory subsets. Relative to their counterparts shared across all four donors, non-shared clonotypes exhibited diminished generation probabilities.

Trimming cost V 1 base and J 11 bases, with 14 bases left between them. The CDR3 has 14 residues. Germline V CDR1 and CDR2: SGHAT, FQNNGV. It was across several immunoSEQ plates that each subset's genomic DNA was evenly split. Data came from immunoSEQ multiplex PCR; TCRdb stores just in-frame clones and leaves some out. This table has about 2.3 million clones, just under 95% appearing once. CD4+ cells yielded CD45RA+ naive and CD45RA-negative memory subsets. This rearrangement joins TRBV11-2 to TRBJ1-4; TRBD1 is a possible D gene (5 bases). The clonotype originates from a man aged 18 to 29 in good health. Some clones in this sample may be carry-over from other donors' samples. The sample consisted of naive CD4+ T cells from PBMCs. This sample's subset: CD45RA+ positively selected. The CDR3 nucleotides read TGTGCCAGCAGCTTAGCCCAGGGCGGGAGCAAACTGTTTTTT. Its protein product is CASSLAQGGSKLFF.